These 20 T cell receptor beta chains were all obtained from the same sample, sequenced in a study of T cell responses to AZD1222 COVID-19 vaccine (dated by TCRdb to the early 2020s). The time point label, read with the paper, signifies: baseline before first vaccination. Receptors were amplified or captured by the immunoSEQ multiplex PCR assay. In TCRdb, the immuneACCESS table is reduced to in-frame sequences with V and J assigned. These tables do not hold every clone; where another copy was compared, an unresolved V gene accounts for under half, and the others remain unexplained. The sample table records around 89,000 clones; 86% of these occur just once. The top ten clones comprise about 9.4% of the sample. The sequencing here drew on peripheral blood, taken on day 0 of AZD1222 vaccination. The source is an adult in good health.

This chain connects TRBV6-5 to TRBJ1-1, with 7 bases that match TRBD1. Germline V gene data show CDR1 as MNHEY and CDR2 as SVGAGI. V shed 6 bases, J shed 0 bases, and the junction held 4 bases outside the gene matches. The CDR3 runs 14 residues. CDR3 bases: TGTGCCAGCAGAGGACAGGTCATGAACACTGAAGCTTTCTTT. Translated: CASRGQVMNTEAFF.

The chain links TRBV11-2 to TRBJ2-7; the D is unclear. The CDR3 is 12 amino acids. V was trimmed by 3 bases and J by 5 bases, leaving 8 bases between them. Germline CDR1 SGHAT, CDR2 FQNNGV. CDR3 protein: CASSFHDHEQYF. The CDR3 DNA is TGTGCCAGCAGCTTTCACGACCACGAGCAGTACTTC.

The rearrangement links TRBV11-2 to TRBJ1-2; D uncertain. The CDR3 totals 15 residues. V lost 7 bases, J lost 7 bases, and 22 bases lay in between. Germline values: CDR1 SGHAT, CDR2 FQNNGV. In nucleotides, the CDR3 is TGTGCCAGCACCCCGGGTGCCCTGGGTGTAGGTGGCTACACCTTC. Translating gives CASTPGALGVGGYTF.

This chain joins TRBV5-8 and TRBJ1-5; D is possibly TRBD1 (6 bases). The germline V and J ends were trimmed by 4 bases and 0 bases, with 14 bases remaining between them. This CDR3 contains 16 residues. The germline gives CDR1 SGHTS, CDR2 YDEGEE. The CDR3 sequence: CASSPRGAYSNQPQHF. As DNA, the CDR3 is TGTGCCAGCAGCCCGAGGGGGGCGTATAGCAATCAGCCCCAGCATTTT.

This CDR3 reads CASRLQPYTGELFF. The CDR3 nucleotides read TGTGCCAGCAGACTACAGCCCTACACCGGGGAGCTGTTTTTT. This chain joins TRBV6-4 and TRBJ2-2, with no clear D. This CDR3 contains 14 residues. Looked up from germline, CDR1 is MRHNA and CDR2 is SNTAGT. Trimming shortened V by 6 bases and J by 3 bases, and 11 bases separated the two germline ends.

The rearrangement joins TRBV10-3 to TRBJ2-1; D may be TRBD2 (7 bases). V was pared by 0 bases and J by 9 bases, with 15 bases between. Germline-derived CDR1 and CDR2 are ENHRY and SYGVKD. There are 15 residues in the CDR3. The chain's CDR3 is CAISESEGGRSEQFF. CDR3 in DNA: TGTGCCATCAGTGAGTCGGAGGGGGGGCGAAGTGAGCAGTTCTTC.

This chain links TRBV7-9 with TRBJ2-2, with D perhaps matching TRBD2 (5 bases). V dropped 11 bases and J dropped 4 bases, with 11 bases sitting between them. Germline CDR1 is SEHNR and CDR2 is FQNEAQ (reference sequence). CDR3 length equals 12 residues. The chain's CDR3 is CAVDGVTGELFF. Written as DNA, the CDR3 is TGTGCCGTTGACGGGGTCACCGGGGAGCTGTTTTTT. The full variable domain, with the rest looked up from reference TRBV7-9 and TRBJ2-2, is DTGVSQNPRHKITKRGQNVTFRCDPISEHNRLYWYRQTLGQGPEFLTYFQNEAQLEKSRLLSDRFSAERPKGSFSTLEIQRTEQGDSAMYLCAVDGVTGELFFGEGSRLTVL.

This clone was seen only once. The rearrangement links TRBV7-2 to TRBJ1-1, with 9 bases lining up with TRBD1. J lost 0 bases, V lost 0 bases, and 8 bases had no gene match. The CDR3 spans 18 residues. CDR1 is SGHTA, CDR2 FQGNSA, per germline. The CDR3 DNA sequence: TGTGCCAGCAGCTTAGCAGGACAGGGGCCCACCTTGAACACTGAAGCTTTCTTT. It yields the protein CASSLAGQGPTLNTEAFF.

CDR3: CASSPSGGVTDTQYF. The CDR3 nucleotides are TGTGCCAGCAGCCCTTCCGGGGGGGTTACAGATACGCAGTATTTT. The chain joins TRBV3-1 (or the pseudogene TRBV3-2) to TRBJ2-3; the match to TRBD2 covers 8 bases. The ends lost 4 bases at V and 3 bases at J; junction bases unmatched: 6. The germline CDR1 and CDR2 sequences are LGHDT and YNNKEL (reference sequence). The CDR3 length is 15 residues.

The rearrangement joins TRBV6-6 to TRBJ1-1, with a tentative D call TRBD1 (5 bases). The CDR3 length is 14 residues. V was shortened by 2 bases and J by 4 bases, with 11 bases between the two germline ends. Germline V gene lookup returns CDR1 MNHNY and CDR2 SVGAGI (reference sequence). This chain's CDR3 is CASSYGAGGTEAFF. The CDR3 DNA is TGTGCCAGCAGTTACGGGGCAGGCGGCACTGAAGCTTTCTTT.

The rearrangement links TRBV5-4 to TRBJ1-2, with no clear D. Germline lookup yields CDR1 SGHNT and CDR2 YYREEE (reference sequence). V lost 5 bases to trimming and J lost 3 bases, with 14 bases between them. This CDR3 contains 14 residues. The CDR3 coding sequence is TGTGCCAGCAGAGCCCCGGGGTTTTACTATGGCTACACCTTC. Residues: CASRAPGFYYGYTF.

The chain uses TRBV28 and TRBJ2-2, with D uncertain. This CDR3 is 13 amino acids long. Germline V gene lookup returns CDR1 MDHEN and CDR2 SYDVKM. V lost 2 bases and J 6 bases, leaving 7 bases between the germline ends. The CDR3 spells CASSLGVAGELFF. Here the CDR3 DNA reads TGTGCCAGCAGTTTAGGGGTGGCCGGGGAGCTGTTTTTT.

This clone has more than one count but fewer than ten. This chain uses TRBV4-1 with TRBJ1-5; 8 bases are a match to TRBD1. J was trimmed by 5 bases and V by 5 bases; bases with no gene match: 5. This CDR3 spans 14 amino acids. Germline CDR1 MGHRA, CDR2 YSYEKL. The CDR3 DNA follows: TGCGCCAGCAGCTGGACAGGGAACGATCAGCCCCAGCATTTT. Encoded protein: CASSWTGNDQPQHF.

The chain employs TRBV21-1 and TRBJ1-1; TRBD1, as called in the table, went unchecked against the DNA. TRBV21-1 is assigned pseudogene status. The CDR3 spans 12 residues. The CDR3 nucleotides are TGTGCCAGCAGCTGGACAGGAGATGAAGCTTTCTTT. It translates to CASSWTGDEAFF.

Comment on this clone: Other DNA sequences in this specimen translate into the identical CDR3. The chain recombines TRBV24-1 with TRBJ2-2; D may be TRBD1 or TRBD2 (5 bases each). CDR1 and CDR2 (germline): KGHDR, SFDVKD. This CDR3 has 15 amino acids. Trimming took 3 bases from V and 6 from J, leaving 13 bases between them. Here the CDR3 DNA reads TGTGCCACCAGTGATAGGGGCCCCGGGGCCGGGGAGCTGTTTTTT. This codes for CATSDRGPGAGELFF.

The chain is built from TRBV30 and TRBJ1-1; no reliable D call. There are 13 residues in the CDR3. Trimming removed 0 bases from V and 1 base from J, with 6 bases in between. Germline-derived CDR1 and CDR2 are GTSNPN and SVGIG (reference sequence). CDR3 sequence (DNA): TGTGCCTGGAGTGTCACCGAGAACACTGAAGCTTTCTTT. This codes for CAWSVTENTEAFF.

This chain uses TRBV6-6 with TRBJ2-2, with D hard to call. Per germline, CDR1 MNHNY and CDR2 SVGAGI (reference sequence). The V end lost 5 bases, the J end lost 3 bases, and 13 bases lay between the germline ends. The CDR3 consists of 15 residues. In DNA, the CDR3 is TGTGCCAGCAGTCGCCCCTGGAGCGACACCGGGGAGCTGTTTTTT. Translation: CASSRPWSDTGELFF.

The chain has TRBV7-2 and TRBJ2-3; D perhaps matches TRBD1 (5 bases). The V and J ends lost 4 bases and 0 bases respectively, with 14 bases between them. This CDR3 comprises 16 residues. Germline CDR1 and CDR2: SGHTA and FQGNSA. The CDR3 bases are TGTGCCAGCAGCTCATCAGGGTTTTCTAGCACAGATACGCAGTATTTT. Protein sequence: CASSSSGFSSTDTQYF.

By sample fraction, this clone is medium-sized. V is TRBV3-1 (or the pseudogene TRBV3-2) and J is TRBJ1-2, with a weak D call TRBD1 (5 bases). The CDR3 sequence is 14 residues long. V lost 1 base and J 6 bases, leaving 12 bases between the germline ends. Germline CDR1 is LGHDT and CDR2 is YNNKEL (reference sequence). DNA of the CDR3: TGTGCCAGCAGCCAAGTAGGGGTCGGCGATGGCTACACCTTC. Protein: CASSQVGVGDGYTF.

The chain joins TRBV7-2 to TRBJ2-2; D not certain. There are 12 residues in the CDR3. Trimming took 5 bases from V and 8 from J, leaving 9 bases between them. CDR1 SGHTA and CDR2 FQGNSA come from the germline V gene. The CDR3 region has the DNA TGTGCCAGCAGCCGCAGTAGGGGGGAGCTGTTTTTT. As protein: CASSRSRGELFF.